The text below deals with one T cell receptor beta chain. Amplification used 60 Vbeta primers and 13 Jbeta primers. Measured with immunoSEQ multiplex PCR; TCRdb has only the in-frame clones, and not every one. The sample lists under 150,000 clones; approximately 80% were seen once. The CDR3 runs 15 residues. CDR1 is LNHDA and CDR2 is SQIVND in the germline V gene (reference sequence). Trimming took 5 bases from V and 8 from J, leaving 18 bases between them. This entry comes from a study of cytomegalovirus exposure and HLA in healthy donors. Nominally healthy donors were sampled, though unrecorded immune exposures were likely.

Sample: PBMCs. This receptor was taken from a man younger than 30 in good health and CMV-seronegative. The chain uses TRBV19 and TRBJ1-4; D is uncertain. CDR3 nucleotides: TGTGCCAGTAGTCCCTGGACTGCCAATAGCGAAAAACTGTTTTTT. This sequence encodes CASSPWTANSEKLFF.